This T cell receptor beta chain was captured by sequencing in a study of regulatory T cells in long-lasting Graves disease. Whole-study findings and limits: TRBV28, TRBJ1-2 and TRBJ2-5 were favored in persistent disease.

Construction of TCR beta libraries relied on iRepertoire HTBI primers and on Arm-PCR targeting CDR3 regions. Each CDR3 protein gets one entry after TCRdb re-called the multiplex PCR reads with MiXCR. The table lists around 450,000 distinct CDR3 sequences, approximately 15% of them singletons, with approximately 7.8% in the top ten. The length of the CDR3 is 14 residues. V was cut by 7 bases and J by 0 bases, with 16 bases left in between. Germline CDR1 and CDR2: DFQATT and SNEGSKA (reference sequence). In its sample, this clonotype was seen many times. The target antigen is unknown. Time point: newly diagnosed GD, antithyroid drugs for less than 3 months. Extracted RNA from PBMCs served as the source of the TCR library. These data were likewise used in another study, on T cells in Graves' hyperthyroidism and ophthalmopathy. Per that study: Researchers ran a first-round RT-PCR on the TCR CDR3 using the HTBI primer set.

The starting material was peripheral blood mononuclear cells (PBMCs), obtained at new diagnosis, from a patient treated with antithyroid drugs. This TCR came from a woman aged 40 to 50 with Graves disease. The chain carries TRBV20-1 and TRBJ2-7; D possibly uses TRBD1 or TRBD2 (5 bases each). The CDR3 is CSVPRGPGSYEQYF. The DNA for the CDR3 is TGCAGTGTACCCCGGGGACCCGGCTCCTACGAGCAGTACTTC.